Below, 19 T cell receptor beta chains from the same sample are listed, as sequenced in a study of beta chain features in type 1 diabetes. Every bit of the isolated RNA underwent reverse transcription, so sequencing read expressed TCRB transcripts. Clones were read by immunoSEQ multiplex PCR, and TCRdb kept only the in-frame ones, dropping some. This sample has roughly 40,000 clones, with around half found just once. The sequenced sample consisted of central memory CD4+ T cells from blood. The receptors come from a young woman in good health.

This clone was seen a handful of times. The chain is built from TRBV6-5 and TRBJ2-1; D ambiguous. The V end was cut by 6 bases, the J end by 4 bases, with 7 bases between. In germline, CDR1 is MNHEY, CDR2 SVGAGI. The CDR3 covers 12 residues. The CDR3 protein is CASSPKYNEQFF. Written as DNA, the CDR3 is TGTGCCAGCAGCCCCAAATACAATGAGCAGTTCTTC.

The chain employs TRBV30 and TRBJ1-3; weak D call: TRBD1 (5 bases). V was pared by 1 base and J by 0 bases, with 10 bases between. The germline V gene encodes CDR1 GTSNPN and CDR2 SVGIG (reference sequence). The CDR3 consists of 15 residues. Here the CDR3 reads CAWSATGVSGNTIYF. In DNA form, the CDR3 reads TGTGCCTGGAGTGCTACGGGGGTCTCTGGAAACACCATATATTTT.

The chain joins TRBV5-4 to TRBJ2-1; 10 bases line up with TRBD2. The trim removed 4 bases at V and 4 bases at J, leaving 8 bases unmatched. The CDR3 is 16 residues long. The germline V gene encodes CDR1 SGHNT and CDR2 YYREEE (reference sequence). The CDR3 here is CASSLPSGSGYNEQFF. The CDR3 DNA reads as TGTGCCAGCAGCCTACCTAGCGGGAGCGGTTACAATGAGCAGTTCTTC.

This clone has only a few counts. The chain combines TRBV5-8 with TRBJ1-2; 7 bases fit TRBD1. The trim removed 0 bases at V and 0 bases at J, leaving 2 bases unmatched. The CDR3 sequence is 15 residues long. Germline assignment: CDR1 SGHTS and CDR2 YDEGEE. CDR3 region: CASSLGDRTNYGYTF. Here the CDR3 DNA reads TGTGCCAGCAGCTTGGGGGACAGAACTAACTATGGCTACACCTTC.

The chain has TRBV2 and TRBJ2-5; possible D gene TRBD2, 5 bases. This CDR3 is built from 14 residues. CDR1 is SNHLY, CDR2 FYNNEI, per germline. Trimming pared 4 bases from V and 5 bases from J, leaving 14 bases between. Here the CDR3 reads CASSVQRDVETQYF. CDR3 nucleotides: TGTGCCAGCAGTGTGCAACGGGATGTGGAGACCCAGTACTTC.

The table lists this clone with a few counts. The J gene is TRBJ1-1, the V gene TRBV29-1, with D unclear. Trimming left V 4 bases short and J 6 bases short, with 18 bases between. The CDR3 is made up of 14 amino acids. The germline CDR1 and CDR2 sequences are SQVTM and ANQGSEA. The CDR3 protein is CSVARSSVRAEAFF. The CDR3 DNA is TGCAGCGTTGCCCGGTCCTCCGTTAGAGCTGAAGCTTTCTTT.

This chain connects TRBV2 to TRBJ2-5; TRBD2 matches at 7 bases. Per the germline V gene, CDR1 is SNHLY and CDR2 is FYNNEI. J gave up 7 bases and V 1 base, and 9 bases lay outside the gene matches. The CDR3 is 15 residues long. CDR3 sequence (DNA): TGTGCCAGCAGTGAAGGGAGACTAGCCGGCGGGACCCAGTACTTC. Its translation is CASSEGRLAGGTQYF. Drawing the rest from reference TRBV2 and TRBJ2-5, the complete variable domain is EPEVTQTPSHQVTQMGQEVILRCVPISNHLYFYWYRQILGQKVEFLVSFYNNEISEKSEIFDDQFSVERPDGSNFTLKIRSTKLEDSAMYFCASSEGRLAGGTQYFGPGTRLLVL.

The rearrangement joins TRBV9 to TRBJ2-5, with TRBD2 matching over 9 bases. Germline V gives CDR1 SGDLS, CDR2 YYNGEE. The V segment lost 1 base and the J segment 5 bases; nucleotides outside the gene matches: 6. The CDR3 loop spans 15 amino acids. The CDR3 sequence is CASSVSSGRIETQYF. The CDR3 DNA reads as TGTGCCAGCAGCGTATCAAGCGGGAGGATCGAGACCCAGTACTTC.

In nucleotides, the CDR3 is TGCGCCAGCAGTGAGTCGAGTAGGGGGCAAGTGGGCGAGCAGTACTTC. It encodes CASSESSRGQVGEQYF. This chain uses TRBV10-2 with TRBJ2-7; 7 bases are shared with TRBD1. V lost 0 bases, J lost 6 bases, and 11 bases stayed unmatched. Germline loops: CDR1 WSHSY, CDR2 SAAADI. The CDR3 length is 16 residues.

The CDR3 loop reads CASSATGTRNEQFF. CDR3 DNA sequence: TGTGCCAGCAGCGCCACCGGGACTAGGAATGAGCAGTTCTTC. V and J are TRBV7-3 and TRBJ2-1; 8 nucleotides line up with TRBD2. V gave up 5 bases and J gave up 7 bases; unmatched junction bases: 7. The germline CDR1 and CDR2 sequences are SGHTA and FQGTGA. The length of the CDR3 is 14 residues.

This chain uses TRBV5-1 with TRBJ2-3; D gene ambiguous. Germline CDR1 SGHRS, CDR2 YFSETQ. V gave up 6 bases and J gave up 2 bases, with 13 bases separating them. This CDR3 is built from 14 residues. CDR3 coding DNA: TGCGCCAGCAACCAAGACAAACTCACAGATACGCAGTATTTT. Its translation: CASNQDKLTDTQYF. Combining the CDR3 with reference TRBV5-1 and TRBJ2-3 gives the whole variable domain KAGVTQTPRYLIKTRGQQVTLSCSPISGHRSVSWYQQTPGQGLQFLFEYFSETQRNKGNFPGRFSGRQFSNSRSEMNVSTLELGDSALYLCASNQDKLTDTQYFGPGTRLTVL.

The chain employs TRBV19 and TRBJ2-1; TRBD2 matches at 7 bases. The CDR3 has 15 residues. V was pared by 3 bases and J by 7 bases, with 9 bases of the junction left unmatched. From germline, CDR1 is LNHDA and CDR2 SQIVND (reference sequence). In DNA form, the CDR3 reads TGTGCCAGTAGTATCCCAGCGGGGAGGCAGAATGAGCAGTTCTTC. This gives the protein CASSIPAGRQNEQFF.

The chain joins TRBV30 to TRBJ2-3; TRBD2 matches at 8 bases. V shed 2 bases and J 2 bases; nucleotides not matched to a gene: 12. The CDR3 consists of 17 residues. Germline V lookup: CDR1 GTSNPN, CDR2 SVGIG (reference sequence). This chain's CDR3 is CAWSLGALAGLTDTQYF. CDR3 DNA: TGTGCCTGGAGTCTCGGCGCTTTAGCGGGACTCACAGATACGCAGTATTTT.

This rearrangement joins TRBV19 to TRBJ1-4; perhaps TRBD1 as D (5 bases). The CDR3 sequence is 15 residues long. CDR1 LNHDA and CDR2 SQIVND come from the germline V gene (reference sequence). V lost 4 bases, J lost 3 bases, and 12 bases lay in between. Written as DNA, the CDR3 is TGTGCCAGTAGTAAAACGGACACATCTAATGAAAAACTGTTTTTT. Amino acids: CASSKTDTSNEKLFF.

This clone was counted only a few times. This chain joins TRBV29-1 and TRBJ1-1, with D uncertain. The germline V and J ends were trimmed by 7 bases and 7 bases, with 16 bases remaining between them. CDR1 and CDR2 (germline): SQVTM, ANQGSEA. This CDR3 region has 12 residues. The DNA of the CDR3 is TGCAGCGCGGGATCTTACAAGGGTGAAGCTTTCTTT. Translated: CSAGSYKGEAFF.

This chain joins TRBV2 and TRBJ2-7; D perhaps matches TRBD1 (6 bases). Germline V gene data show CDR1 as SNHLY and CDR2 as FYNNEI. The CDR3 spans 13 residues. V lost 3 bases to trimming and J lost 7 bases, with 13 bases between them. CDR3: CASSDRQAREQYF. The CDR3 DNA reads as TGTGCCAGCAGTGACAGACAGGCGAGAGAGCAGTACTTC.

The V call is TRBV7-2, the J call TRBJ2-1, with 7 bases identical to TRBD1. The CDR3 has 16 residues. The germline gives CDR1 SGHTA, CDR2 FQGNSA. V trimming: 1 base; J trimming: 7 bases; junction bases outside the gene matches: 10. This CDR3 reads CASSLDTGVGRNEQFF. For the CDR3, the DNA is TGTGCCAGCAGCTTAGATACAGGGGTAGGGCGAAATGAGCAGTTCTTC.

A few counts support this clone. The chain employs TRBV18 and TRBJ2-3; 9 nucleotides match TRBD1. There are 15 residues in the CDR3. Germline V gives CDR1 KGHSH, CDR2 LQKENI. V was clipped by 0 bases and J by 7 bases; unmatched bases: 5. The DNA for the CDR3 is TGTGCCAGCTCACCACCGGGACAGGGCTTGAATACGCAGTATTTT. It is translated as CASSPPGQGLNTQYF.

This clone showed up just a few times. The V call is TRBV19, the J call TRBJ2-7; tentatively, D is TRBD1 (5 bases). Trimming stripped 3 bases from V and 5 bases from J, with 11 bases between. The CDR3 loop spans 13 amino acids. The V gene's germline CDR1 is LNHDA and CDR2 SQIVND (reference sequence). The CDR3 coding sequence is TGTGCCAGTAGTATTGAGCAGGGCGACGAGCAGTACTTC. Amino acid sequence: CASSIEQGDEQYF. The full variable domain, with the rest looked up from reference TRBV19 and TRBJ2-7, is DGGITQSPKYLFRKEGQNVTLSCEQNLNHDAMYWYRQDPGQGLRLIYYSQIVNDFQKGDIAEGYSVSREKKESFPLTVTSAQKNPTAFYLCASSIEQGDEQYFGPGTRLTVT.